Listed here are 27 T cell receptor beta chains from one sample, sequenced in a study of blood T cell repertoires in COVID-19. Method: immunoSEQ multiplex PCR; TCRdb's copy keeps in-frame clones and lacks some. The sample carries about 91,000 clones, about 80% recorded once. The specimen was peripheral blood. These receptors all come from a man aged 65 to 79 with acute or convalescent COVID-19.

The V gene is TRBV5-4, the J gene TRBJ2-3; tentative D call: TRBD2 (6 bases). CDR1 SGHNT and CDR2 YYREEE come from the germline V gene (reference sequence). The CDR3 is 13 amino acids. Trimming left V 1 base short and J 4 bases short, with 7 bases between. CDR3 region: CASSLRESDTQYF. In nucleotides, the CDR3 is TGTGCCAGCAGCTTGCGGGAGTCAGATACGCAGTATTTT. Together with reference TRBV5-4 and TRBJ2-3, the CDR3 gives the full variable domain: ETGVTQSPTHLIKTRGQQVTLRCSSQSGHNTVSWYQQALGQGPQFIFQYYREEENGRGNFPPRFSGLQFPNYSSELNVNALELDDSALYLCASSLRESDTQYFGPGTRLTVL.

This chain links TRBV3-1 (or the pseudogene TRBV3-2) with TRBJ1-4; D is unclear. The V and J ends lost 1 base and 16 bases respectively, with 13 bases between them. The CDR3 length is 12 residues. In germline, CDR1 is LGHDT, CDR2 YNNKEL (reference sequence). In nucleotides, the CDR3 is TGTGCCAGCAGCCAAGGAACCGCAGGTCCGTTTTTT. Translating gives CASSQGTAGPFF.

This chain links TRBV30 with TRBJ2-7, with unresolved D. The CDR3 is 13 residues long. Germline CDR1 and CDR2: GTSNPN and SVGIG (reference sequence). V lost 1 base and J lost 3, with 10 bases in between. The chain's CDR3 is CAWSAYELYEQYF. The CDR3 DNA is TGTGCCTGGAGTGCCTACGAACTCTACGAGCAGTACTTC.

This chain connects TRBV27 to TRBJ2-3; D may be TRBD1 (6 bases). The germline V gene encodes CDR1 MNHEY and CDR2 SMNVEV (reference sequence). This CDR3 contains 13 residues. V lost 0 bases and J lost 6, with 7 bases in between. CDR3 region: CASSLSRGDTQYF. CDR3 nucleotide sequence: TGTGCCAGCAGTTTATCAAGGGGGGATACGCAGTATTTT.

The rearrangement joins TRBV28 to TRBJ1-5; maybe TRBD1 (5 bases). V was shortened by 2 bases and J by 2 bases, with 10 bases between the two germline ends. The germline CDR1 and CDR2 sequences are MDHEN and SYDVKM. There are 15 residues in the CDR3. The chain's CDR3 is CASSLRGAGNQPQHF. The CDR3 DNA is TGTGCCAGCAGTTTAAGGGGCGCGGGCAATCAGCCCCAGCATTTT.

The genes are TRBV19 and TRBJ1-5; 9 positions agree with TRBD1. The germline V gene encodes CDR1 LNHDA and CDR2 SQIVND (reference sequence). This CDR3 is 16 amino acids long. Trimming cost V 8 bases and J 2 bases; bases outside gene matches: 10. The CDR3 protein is CASVETGGRGNQPQHF. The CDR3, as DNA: TGTGCCAGTGTGGAAACAGGGGGCAGGGGCAATCAGCCCCAGCATTTT.

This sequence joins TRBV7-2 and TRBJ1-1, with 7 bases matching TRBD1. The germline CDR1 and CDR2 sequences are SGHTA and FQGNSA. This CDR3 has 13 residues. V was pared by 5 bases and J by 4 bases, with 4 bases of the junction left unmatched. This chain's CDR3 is CASSAQGGTEAFF. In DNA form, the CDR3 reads TGTGCCAGCAGCGCTCAGGGGGGCACTGAAGCTTTCTTT.

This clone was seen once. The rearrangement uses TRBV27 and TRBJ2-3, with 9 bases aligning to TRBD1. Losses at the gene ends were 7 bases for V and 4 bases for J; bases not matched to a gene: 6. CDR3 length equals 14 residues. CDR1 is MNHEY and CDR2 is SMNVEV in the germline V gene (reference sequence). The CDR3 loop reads CASTGTGYADTQYF. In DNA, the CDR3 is TGTGCCAGCACCGGGACAGGGTACGCAGATACGCAGTATTTT.

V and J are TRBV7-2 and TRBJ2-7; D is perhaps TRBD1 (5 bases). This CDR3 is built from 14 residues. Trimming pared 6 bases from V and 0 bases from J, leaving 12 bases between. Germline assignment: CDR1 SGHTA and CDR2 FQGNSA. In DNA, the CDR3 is TGTGCCAGCAGTCCTCAGGGTACCTCCTACGAGCAGTACTTC. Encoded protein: CASSPQGTSYEQYF.

The CDR3 protein is CASSGAGTTNEKLFF. The CDR3 DNA reads TGCGCCAGCAGTGGAGCGGGGACAACTAATGAAAAACTGTTTTTT. The chain has TRBV5-1 and TRBJ1-4, with unresolved D. Germline CDR1 SGHRS, CDR2 YFSETQ. The CDR3 sequence is 15 residues long. V lost 5 bases and J lost 0, with 11 bases in between.

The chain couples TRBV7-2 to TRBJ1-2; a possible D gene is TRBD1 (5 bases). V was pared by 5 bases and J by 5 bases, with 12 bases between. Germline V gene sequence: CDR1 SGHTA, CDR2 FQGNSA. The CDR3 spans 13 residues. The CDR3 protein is CASSPAGGYGYTF. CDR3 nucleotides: TGTGCCAGCAGCCCCGCCGGGGGGTATGGCTACACCTTC.

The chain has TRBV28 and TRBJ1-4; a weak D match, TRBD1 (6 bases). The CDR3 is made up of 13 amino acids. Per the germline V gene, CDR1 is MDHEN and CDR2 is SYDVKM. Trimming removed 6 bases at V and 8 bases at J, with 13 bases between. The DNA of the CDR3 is TGTGCCAGCAGGGTACAGGGTCGCGAAAAACTGTTTTTT. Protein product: CASRVQGREKLFF.

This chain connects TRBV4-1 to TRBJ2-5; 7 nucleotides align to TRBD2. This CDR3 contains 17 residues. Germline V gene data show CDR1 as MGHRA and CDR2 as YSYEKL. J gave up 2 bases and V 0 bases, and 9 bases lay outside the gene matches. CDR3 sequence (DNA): TGCGCCAGCAGCCAAGATCCCGGGGGGTCAGGGCAAGAGACCCAGTACTTC. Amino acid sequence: CASSQDPGGSGQETQYF.

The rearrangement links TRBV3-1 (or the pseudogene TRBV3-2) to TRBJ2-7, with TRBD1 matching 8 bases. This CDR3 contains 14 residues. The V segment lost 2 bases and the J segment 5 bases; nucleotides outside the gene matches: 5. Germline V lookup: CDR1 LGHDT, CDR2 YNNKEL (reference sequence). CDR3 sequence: CASSQRDRTDEQYF. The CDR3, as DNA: TGTGCCAGCAGCCAAAGGGACAGGACAGACGAGCAGTACTTC.

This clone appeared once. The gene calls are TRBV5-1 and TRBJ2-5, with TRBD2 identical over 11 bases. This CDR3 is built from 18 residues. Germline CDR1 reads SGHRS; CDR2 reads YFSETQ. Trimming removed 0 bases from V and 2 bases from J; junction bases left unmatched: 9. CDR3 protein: CASSLGPLAGGAQETQYF. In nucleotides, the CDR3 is TGCGCCAGCAGCTTGGGCCCCTTAGCGGGAGGGGCACAAGAGACCCAGTACTTC.

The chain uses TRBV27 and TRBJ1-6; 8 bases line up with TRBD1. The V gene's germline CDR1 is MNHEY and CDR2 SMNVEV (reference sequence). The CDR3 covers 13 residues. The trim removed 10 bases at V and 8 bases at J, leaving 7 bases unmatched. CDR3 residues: CATQDREYSPLHF. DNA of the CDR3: TGTGCCACTCAGGACAGGGAGTATTCACCCCTCCACTTT.

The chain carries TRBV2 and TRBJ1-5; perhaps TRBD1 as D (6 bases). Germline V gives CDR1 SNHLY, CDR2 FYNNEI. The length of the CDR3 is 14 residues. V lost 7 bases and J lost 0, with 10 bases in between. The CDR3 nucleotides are TGTGCCAGCAAACAGGGCTATAGCAATCAGCCCCAGCATTTT. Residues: CASKQGYSNQPQHF.

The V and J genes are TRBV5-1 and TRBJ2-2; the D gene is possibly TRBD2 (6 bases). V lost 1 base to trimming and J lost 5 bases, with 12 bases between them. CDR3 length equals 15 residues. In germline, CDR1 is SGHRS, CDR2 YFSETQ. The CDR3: CASSLRDSITGELFF. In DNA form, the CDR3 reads TGCGCCAGCAGCTTGAGGGACTCAATTACCGGGGAGCTGTTTTTT.

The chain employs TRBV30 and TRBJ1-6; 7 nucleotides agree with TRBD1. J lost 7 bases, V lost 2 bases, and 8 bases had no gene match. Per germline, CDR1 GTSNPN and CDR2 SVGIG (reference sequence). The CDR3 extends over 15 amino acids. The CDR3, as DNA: TGTGCCTGGAGTCACCCCAGGGGGTCAAATTCACCCCTCCACTTT. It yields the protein CAWSHPRGSNSPLHF.

In DNA, the CDR3 is TGTGCCAGCAGGATAGACAGGGGTCCGCAGCCCCAGCATTTT. It specifies CASRIDRGPQPQHF. The rearrangement links TRBV6-5 to TRBJ1-5; 8 positions agree with TRBD1. CDR1 is MNHEY, CDR2 SVGAGI, per germline. The V and J ends lost 6 bases and 7 bases, in that order; junction bases with no gene match: 8. The CDR3 totals 14 residues.

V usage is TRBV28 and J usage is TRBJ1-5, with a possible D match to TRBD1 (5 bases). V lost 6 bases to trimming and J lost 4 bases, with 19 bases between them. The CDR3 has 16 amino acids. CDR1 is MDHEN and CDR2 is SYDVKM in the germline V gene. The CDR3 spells CASRIRAGRVNQPQHF. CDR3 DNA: TGTGCCAGCAGGATAAGGGCAGGGAGGGTAAATCAGCCCCAGCATTTT. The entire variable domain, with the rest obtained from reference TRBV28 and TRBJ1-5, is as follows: DVKVTQSSRYLVKRTGEKVFLECVQDMDHENMFWYRQDPGLGLRLIYFSYDVKMKEKGDIPEGYSVSREKKERFSLILESASTNQTSMYLCASRIRAGRVNQPQHFGDGTRLSIL.

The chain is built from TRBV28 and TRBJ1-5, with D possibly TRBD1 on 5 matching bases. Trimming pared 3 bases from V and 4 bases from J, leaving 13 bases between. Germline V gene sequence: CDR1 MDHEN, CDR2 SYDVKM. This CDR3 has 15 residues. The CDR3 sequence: CASSFETELNQPQHF. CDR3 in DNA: TGTGCCAGCAGTTTTGAGACAGAACTAAATCAGCCCCAGCATTTT.

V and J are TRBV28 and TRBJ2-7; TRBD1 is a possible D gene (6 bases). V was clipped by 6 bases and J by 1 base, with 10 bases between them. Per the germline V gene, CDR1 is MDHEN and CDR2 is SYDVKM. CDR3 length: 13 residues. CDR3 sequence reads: CASRTGPSYEQYF. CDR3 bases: TGTGCCAGCAGGACAGGTCCTTCCTACGAGCAGTACTTC.

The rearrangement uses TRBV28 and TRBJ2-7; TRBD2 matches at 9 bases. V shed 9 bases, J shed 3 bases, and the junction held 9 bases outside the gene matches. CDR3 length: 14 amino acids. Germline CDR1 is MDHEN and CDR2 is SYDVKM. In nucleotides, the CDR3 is TGTGCCAGAAAATTAGCGGGAGAATTCTACGAGCAGTACTTC. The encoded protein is CARKLAGEFYEQYF.

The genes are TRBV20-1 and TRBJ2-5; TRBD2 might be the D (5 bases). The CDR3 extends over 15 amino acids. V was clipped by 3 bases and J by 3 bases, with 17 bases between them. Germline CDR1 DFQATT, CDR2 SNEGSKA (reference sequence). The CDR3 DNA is TGCAGTGCTAGTGGTCGGGGAGACATGGAAGAGACCCAGTACTTC. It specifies CSASGRGDMEETQYF.

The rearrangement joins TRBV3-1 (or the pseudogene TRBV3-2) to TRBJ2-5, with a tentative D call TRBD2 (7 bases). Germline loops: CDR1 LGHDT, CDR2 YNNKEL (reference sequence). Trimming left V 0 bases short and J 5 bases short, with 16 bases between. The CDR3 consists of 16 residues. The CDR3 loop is CASSQDYRGAGETQYF. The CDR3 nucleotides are TGTGCCAGCAGCCAAGACTACCGGGGGGCGGGTGAGACCCAGTACTTC.

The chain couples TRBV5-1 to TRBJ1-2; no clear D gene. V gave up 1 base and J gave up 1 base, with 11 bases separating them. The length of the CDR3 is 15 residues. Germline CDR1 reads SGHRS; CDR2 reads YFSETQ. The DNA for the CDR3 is TGCGCCAGCAGCTTGAGTCCTGGAGATAACTATGGCTACACCTTC. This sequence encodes CASSLSPGDNYGYTF.